This record covers a single T cell receptor (beta chain). The sample belongs to a study of blood T cell repertoires in COVID-19. Study overall: COVID-19 samples, acute and convalescent, were from the United States, Italy and Spain.

As processed by the authors: Amplification from reference gene primers served as the basis for estimated nucleated cell counts. Assay: immunoSEQ multiplex PCR; the TCRdb copy retains only in-frame clones and omits some. V, J and clone size were drawn from that table, and D and trimming were deduced from the DNA. The sample yields 150,000 or so clones, 75% to 95% seen once. Germline V gene lookup returns CDR1 MRHNA and CDR2 SNTAGT. This CDR3 region has 15 residues. V lost 5 bases and J 5 bases, leaving 15 bases between the germline ends. The TCR was taken from a man aged 50 to 60 with acute or convalescent COVID-19. Sequenced input: peripheral blood. This chain joins TRBV6-4 and TRBJ1-4; D ambiguous. CDR3 in amino acids: CASSPEGGGNEKLFF. The CDR3 DNA follows: TGTGCCAGCAGTCCAGAGGGTGGCGGGAATGAAAAACTGTTTTTT.